This is a list of T cell receptor beta chains from one sample in a study of cytomegalovirus exposure and HLA in healthy donors. Assay: immunoSEQ multiplex PCR; the TCRdb copy retains only in-frame clones and omits some. The sample records more than 80,000 clones, around 78% being singletons. Sequenced: PBMCs. The receptors were sampled from a man in his late teens or twenties in good health and CMV-seropositive. Both conserved end residues are part of each CDR3. A D gene is named only where the DNA matches it firmly. Some rows mark clone size as missing; the rest say once, few, many or name a class of expanded clone.

D gene	clone size	V gene	J gene	CDR3 DNA	CDR3 protein
TRBD2	NA	TRBV7-8	TRBJ2-3	TGTGCCAGCAGCACCGCCGGGACTACGAGCACAGATACGCAGTATTTT	CASSTAGTTSTDTQYF
TRBD2	NA	TRBV6-5	TRBJ2-1	TGTGCCAGCAGTTACTCGATTGGGACTAGCGGCAATGAGCAGTTCTTC	CASSYSIGTSGNEQFF
NA	NA	TRBV2	TRBJ2-1	TGTGCCAGCAGTGAAGGGAGTTTCAACCCATCCAATGAGCAGTTCTTC	CASSEGSFNPSNEQFF
NA	NA	TRBV9	TRBJ1-5	TGTGCCAGCGGAGGTCATCAGCCCCAGCATTTT	CASGGHQPQHF
TRBD2	NA	TRBV10-2	TRBJ2-1	TGCGCCAGCAGTGGTACGGGACTAGCGGGAGGGTCGCTGGGGAATGAGCAGTTCTTC	CASSGTGLAGGSLGNEQFF
NA	once	TRBV4-1	TRBJ2-7	TGCGCCAGCAGCCTGCTGGGTGCGGGCAACCCAGACCCCTACGAGCAGTACTTC	CASSLLGAGNPDPYEQYF
TRBD2	NA	TRBV2	TRBJ2-2	TGTGCCAGCAGAGCCGGGACTAGCATCGGGGAGCTGTTTTTT	CASRAGTSIGELFF
TRBD2	NA	TRBV6-5	TRBJ2-1	TGTGCCAGCAGACTAGCGGTTTACAATGAGCAGTTCTTC	CASRLAVYNEQFF
TRBD1	NA	TRBV29-1	TRBJ2-7	TGCAGCGTTGAAGTAGAGGGACAGCAGAGGTACGAGCAGTACTTC	CSVEVEGQQRYEQYF
NA	few	TRBV28	TRBJ2-5	TGTGCCAGCAGGAATGTGATGGACTTTCAAGAGACCCAGTACTTC	CASRNVMDFQETQYF
NA	NA	TRBV27	TRBJ2-7	TGTGCCAGCAGTCACCTAGGAGGAGACGAGCAGTACTTC	CASSHLGGDEQYF
NA	NA	TRBV2	TRBJ2-3	TGTGCCAGCAAGCGGGCGGATACGCAGTATTTT	CASKRADTQYF
NA	NA	TRBV5-6	TRBJ1-2	TGTGCCAGCAGCTTCGTAGGGAGGGAAGCTGGCTACACCTTC	CASSFVGREAGYTF
TRBD1	NA	TRBV16	TRBJ2-7	TGTGCCAGCAGCCTTACGACAGGGGGTTGGAACGAGCAGTACTTC	CASSLTTGGWNEQYF
TRBD1	NA	TRBV4-1	TRBJ1-2	TGCGCCAGCAGCCAGCGAGGTCAGGGGGCCTATGGCTACACCTTC	CASSQRGQGAYGYTF
TRBD1	NA	TRBV6-5	TRBJ2-1	TGTGCCAGCAGTAACAGGGGGCTTCGGAACAATGAGCAGTTCTTC	CASSNRGLRNNEQFF
NA	NA	TRBV4-2	TRBJ2-2	TGTGCCAGCAGCCAAGTAACAGCCGGGGAGCTGTTTTTT	CASSQVTAGELFF
NA	NA	TRBV29-1	TRBJ2-7	TGCAGCGTTGGAGTGTACGAGCAGTACTTC	CSVGVYEQYF
TRBD1	NA	TRBV19	TRBJ1-5	TGTGCCACTAAGGGGACAGGCGCTCAGCCCCAGCATTTT	CATKGTGAQPQHF
TRBD2	NA	TRBV5-1	TRBJ2-7	TGCGCCAGCAGCTTGGAGGGAGGGTCCCACGAGCAGTACTTC	CASSLEGGSHEQYF